The clone carrying this T cell receptor (beta chain) has a handful of counts. Its target is not known. The 5'RACE method, run with constant-segment primers, produced TCR alpha and TCR beta cDNA libraries (carrying sample barcodes and UMIs). TCRdb ran MiXCR on the 5' RACE reads and lists one entry per CDR3 protein. There are around 220,000 distinct CDR3 sequences in the sample; 16% occur only once, and roughly 3.6% lies in the top ten. This sample was taken from a study of T-cell memory formation after mild COVID-19. Findings and limits, study-wide: CD4/CD8 balance characterized clones contracting day 15 to 85, and CD4+ skew characterized later expanders.

The germline V gene encodes CDR1 SGHRS and CDR2 YFSETQ. The CDR3 extends over 16 amino acids. V shed 2 bases, J shed 2 bases, and the junction held 7 bases outside the gene matches. This clonotype was obtained from a man aged 18 to 29 who had mild COVID-19 (a few samples of this study predate the infection). Cell type and time point are not known. This sequence joins TRBV5-1 and TRBJ1-3, with 7 bases matching TRBD1. Material: PBMCs or a T cell subset sorted from them (not recorded which). CDR3 nucleotide sequence: TGCGCCAGCAGCTTTGATTATACAGGGGCTGGAAACACCATATATTTT. It specifies CASSFDYTGAGNTIYF.